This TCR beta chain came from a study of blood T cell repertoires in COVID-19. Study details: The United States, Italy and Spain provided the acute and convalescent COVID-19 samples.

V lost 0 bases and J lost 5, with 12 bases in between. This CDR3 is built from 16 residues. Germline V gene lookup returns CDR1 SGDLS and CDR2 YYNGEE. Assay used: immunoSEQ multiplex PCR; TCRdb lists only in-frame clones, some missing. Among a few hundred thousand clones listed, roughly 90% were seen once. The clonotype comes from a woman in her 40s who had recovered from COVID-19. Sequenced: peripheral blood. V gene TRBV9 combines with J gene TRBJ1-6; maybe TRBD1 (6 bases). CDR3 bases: TGTGCCAGCAGCGTAGAGGACAGCGCGAATAATTCACCCCTCCACTTT. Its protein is CASSVEDSANNSPLHF.